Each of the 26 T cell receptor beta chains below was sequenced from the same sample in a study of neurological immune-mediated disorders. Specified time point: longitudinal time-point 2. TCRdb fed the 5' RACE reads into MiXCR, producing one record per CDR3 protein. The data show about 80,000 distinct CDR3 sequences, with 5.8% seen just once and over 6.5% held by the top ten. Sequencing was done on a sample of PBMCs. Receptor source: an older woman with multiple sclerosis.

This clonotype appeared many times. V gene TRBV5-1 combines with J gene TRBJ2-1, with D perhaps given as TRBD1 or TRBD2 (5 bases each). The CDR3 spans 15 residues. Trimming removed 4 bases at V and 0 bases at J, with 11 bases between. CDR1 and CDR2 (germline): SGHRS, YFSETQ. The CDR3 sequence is CASSTGLLSYNEQFF. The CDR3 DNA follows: TGCGCCAGCAGCACAGGACTTCTCTCCTACAATGAGCAGTTCTTC.

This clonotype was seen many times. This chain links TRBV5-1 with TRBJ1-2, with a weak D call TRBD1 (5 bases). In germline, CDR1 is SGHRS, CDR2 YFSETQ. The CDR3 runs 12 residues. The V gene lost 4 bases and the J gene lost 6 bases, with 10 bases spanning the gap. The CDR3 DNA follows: TGCGCCAGCAGCGTCGCAGGGAATGGCTACACCTTC. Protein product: CASSVAGNGYTF.

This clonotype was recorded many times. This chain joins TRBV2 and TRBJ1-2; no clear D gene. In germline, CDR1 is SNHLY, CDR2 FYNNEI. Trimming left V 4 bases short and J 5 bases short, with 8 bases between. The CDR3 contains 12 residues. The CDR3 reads CASSVDVYGYTF. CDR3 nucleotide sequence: TGTGCCAGCAGTGTGGATGTTTATGGCTACACCTTC. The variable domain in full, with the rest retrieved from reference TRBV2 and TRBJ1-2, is EPEVTQTPSHQVTQMGQEVILRCVPISNHLYFYWYRQILGQKVEFLVSFYNNEISEKSEIFDDQFSVERPDGSNFTLKIRSTKLEDSAMYFCASSVDVYGYTFGSGTRLTVV.

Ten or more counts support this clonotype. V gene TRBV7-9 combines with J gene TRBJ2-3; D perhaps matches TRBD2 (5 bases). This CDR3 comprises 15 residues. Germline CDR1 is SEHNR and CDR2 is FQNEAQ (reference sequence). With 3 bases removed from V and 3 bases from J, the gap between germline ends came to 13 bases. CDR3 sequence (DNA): TGTGCCAGCAGCTTCTCAACTAGAGTAACAGATACGCAGTATTTT. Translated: CASSFSTRVTDTQYF.

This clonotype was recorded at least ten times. The CDR3 nucleotides are TGTGCCAGCAGCCACTGGACTAGCGGGGGCTCAGATACGCAGTATTTT. It yields the protein CASSHWTSGGSDTQYF. The genes are TRBV12-3 or TRBV12-4 and TRBJ2-3; 13 bases are a match to TRBD2. V was clipped by 6 bases and J by 4 bases; unmatched bases: 7. The CDR3 is made up of 16 amino acids.

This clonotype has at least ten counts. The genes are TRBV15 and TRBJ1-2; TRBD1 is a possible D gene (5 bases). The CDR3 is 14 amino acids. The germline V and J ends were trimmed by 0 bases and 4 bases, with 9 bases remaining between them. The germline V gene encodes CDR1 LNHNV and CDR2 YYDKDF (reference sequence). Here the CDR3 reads CATSREGRAYGYTF. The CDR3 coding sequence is TGTGCCACCAGCAGAGAGGGCAGGGCCTATGGCTACACCTTC.

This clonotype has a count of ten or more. The CDR3 region is CSVDQQGKAFF. The CDR3 DNA sequence: TGCAGCGTTGATCAACAGGGGAAAGCTTTCTTT. The rearrangement links TRBV29-1 to TRBJ1-1, with 7 positions matching TRBD1. Germline trimming cut 3 bases from V and 9 bases from J; bases unmatched to any gene: 4. The germline V gene encodes CDR1 SQVTM and CDR2 ANQGSEA. CDR3 size: 11 residues.

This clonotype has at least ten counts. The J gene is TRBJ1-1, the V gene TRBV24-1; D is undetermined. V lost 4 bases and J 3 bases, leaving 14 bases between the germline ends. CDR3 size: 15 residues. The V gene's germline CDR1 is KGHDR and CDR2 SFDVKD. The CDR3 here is CATSDSRGLDTEAFF. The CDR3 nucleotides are TGTGCCACCAGTGACTCCCGCGGGTTGGACACTGAAGCTTTCTTT.

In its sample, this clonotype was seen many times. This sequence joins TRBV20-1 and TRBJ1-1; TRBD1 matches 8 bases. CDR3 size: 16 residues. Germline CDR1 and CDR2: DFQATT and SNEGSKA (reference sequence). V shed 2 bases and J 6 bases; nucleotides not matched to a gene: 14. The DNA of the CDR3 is TGCAGTGCTAGAAGCGGGACAGGAGTCGGTAAATCTGAAGCTTTCTTT. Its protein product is CSARSGTGVGKSEAFF.

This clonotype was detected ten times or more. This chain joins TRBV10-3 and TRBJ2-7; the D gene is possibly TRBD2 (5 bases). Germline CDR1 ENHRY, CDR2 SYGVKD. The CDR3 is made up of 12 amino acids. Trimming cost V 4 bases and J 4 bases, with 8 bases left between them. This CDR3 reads CAISGTAYEQYF. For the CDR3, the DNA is TGTGCCATCAGTGGGACTGCTTACGAGCAGTACTTC.

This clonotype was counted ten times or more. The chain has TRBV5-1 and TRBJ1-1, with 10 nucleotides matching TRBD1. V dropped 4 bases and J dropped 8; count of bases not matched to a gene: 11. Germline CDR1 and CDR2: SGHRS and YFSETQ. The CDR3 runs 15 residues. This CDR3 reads CASSGPGTGVSEAFF. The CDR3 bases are TGCGCCAGCAGCGGACCCGGGACAGGGGTCAGCGAAGCTTTCTTT.

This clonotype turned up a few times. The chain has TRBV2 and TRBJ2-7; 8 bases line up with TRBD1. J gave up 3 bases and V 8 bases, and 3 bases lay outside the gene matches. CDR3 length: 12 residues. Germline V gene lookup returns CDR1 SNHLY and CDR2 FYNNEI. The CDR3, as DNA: TGTGCCAGCGGTACAGGGGGCTACGAGCAGTACTTC. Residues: CASGTGGYEQYF.

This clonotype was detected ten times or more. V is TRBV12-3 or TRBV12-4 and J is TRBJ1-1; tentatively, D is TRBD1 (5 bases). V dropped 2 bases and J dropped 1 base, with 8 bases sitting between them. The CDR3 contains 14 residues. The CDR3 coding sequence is TGTGCCAGCAGTTTACAGGGAGCGAACACTGAAGCTTTCTTT. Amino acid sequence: CASSLQGANTEAFF.

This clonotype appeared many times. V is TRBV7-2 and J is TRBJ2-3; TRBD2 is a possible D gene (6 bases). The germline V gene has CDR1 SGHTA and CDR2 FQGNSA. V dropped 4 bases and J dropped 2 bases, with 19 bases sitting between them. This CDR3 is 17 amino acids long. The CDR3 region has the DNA TGTGCCAGCAGCTCCCCGGGACTCATATCTCCCACAGATACGCAGTATTTT. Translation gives CASSSPGLISPTDTQYF.

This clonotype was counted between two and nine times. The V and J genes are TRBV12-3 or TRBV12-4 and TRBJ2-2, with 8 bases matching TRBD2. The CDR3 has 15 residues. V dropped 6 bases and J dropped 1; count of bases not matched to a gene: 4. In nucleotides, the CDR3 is TGTGCCAGCAGGCTAGCGGGCGTGAACACCGGGGAGCTGTTTTTT. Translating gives CASRLAGVNTGELFF.

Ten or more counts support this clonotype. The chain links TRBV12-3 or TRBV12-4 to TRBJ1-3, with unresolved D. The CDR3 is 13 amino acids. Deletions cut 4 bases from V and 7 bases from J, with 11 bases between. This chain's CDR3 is CASSSYAGNTIYF. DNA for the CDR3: TGTGCCAGCAGTTCCTACGCGGGGAACACCATATATTTT.

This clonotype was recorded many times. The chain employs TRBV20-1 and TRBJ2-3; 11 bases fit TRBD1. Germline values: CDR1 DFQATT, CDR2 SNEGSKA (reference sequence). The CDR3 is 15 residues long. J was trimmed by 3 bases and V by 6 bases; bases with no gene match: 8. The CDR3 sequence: CSARNGQGATDTQYF. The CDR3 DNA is TGCAGTGCCCGGAACGGACAGGGGGCGACAGATACGCAGTATTTT.

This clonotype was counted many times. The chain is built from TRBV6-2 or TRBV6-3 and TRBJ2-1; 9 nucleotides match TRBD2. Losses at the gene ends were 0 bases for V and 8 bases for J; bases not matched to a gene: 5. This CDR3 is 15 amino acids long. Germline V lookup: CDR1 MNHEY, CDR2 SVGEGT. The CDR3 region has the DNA TGTGCCAGCAGTTACTCCGGGACTAGCTTCGATGAGCAGTTCTTC. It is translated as CASSYSGTSFDEQFF.

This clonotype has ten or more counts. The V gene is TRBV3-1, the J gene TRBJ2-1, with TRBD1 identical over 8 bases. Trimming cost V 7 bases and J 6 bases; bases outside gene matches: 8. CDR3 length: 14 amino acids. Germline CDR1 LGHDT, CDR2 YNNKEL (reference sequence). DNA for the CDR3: TGTGCCAGCATCTCTACTCAGGGGGCCAATGAGCAGTTCTTC. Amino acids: CASISTQGANEQFF.

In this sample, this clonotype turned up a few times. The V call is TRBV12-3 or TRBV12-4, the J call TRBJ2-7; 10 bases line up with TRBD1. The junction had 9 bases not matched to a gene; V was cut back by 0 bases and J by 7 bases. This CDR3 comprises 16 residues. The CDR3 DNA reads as TGTGCCAGCAGTTTAGCGACAGGGGGCCGCTTGAGAGAGCAGTACTTC. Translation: CASSLATGGRLREQYF.

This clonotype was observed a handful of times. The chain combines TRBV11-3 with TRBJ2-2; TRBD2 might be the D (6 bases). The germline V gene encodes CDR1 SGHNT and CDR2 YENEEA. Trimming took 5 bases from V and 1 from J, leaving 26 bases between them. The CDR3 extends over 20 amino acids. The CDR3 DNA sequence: TGTGCCAGCAGCGACCCGGGCGGGGAGTCTAGTGCTGTGAACACCGGGGAGCTGTTTTTT. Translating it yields CASSDPGGESSAVNTGELFF.

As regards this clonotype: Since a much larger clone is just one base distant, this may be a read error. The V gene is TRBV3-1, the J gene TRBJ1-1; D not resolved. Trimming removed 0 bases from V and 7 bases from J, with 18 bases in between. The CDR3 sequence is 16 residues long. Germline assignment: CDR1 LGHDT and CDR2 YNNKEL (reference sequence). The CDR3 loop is CASSQDETPGRDEAFF. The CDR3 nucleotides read TGTGCCAGCAGCCAAGATGAAACACCTGGTAGGGATGAAGCTTTCTTT.

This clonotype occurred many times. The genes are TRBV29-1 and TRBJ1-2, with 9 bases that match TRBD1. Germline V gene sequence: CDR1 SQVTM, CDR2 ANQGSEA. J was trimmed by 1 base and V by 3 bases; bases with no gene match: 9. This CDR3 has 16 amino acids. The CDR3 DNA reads TGCAGCGTTGATAAATCTAACAGGGGGCTTAACTATGGCTACACCTTC. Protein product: CSVDKSNRGLNYGYTF.

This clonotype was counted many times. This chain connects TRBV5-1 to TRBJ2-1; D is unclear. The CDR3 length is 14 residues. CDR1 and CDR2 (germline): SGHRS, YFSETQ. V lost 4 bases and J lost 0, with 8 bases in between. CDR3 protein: CASSRYSSYNEQFF. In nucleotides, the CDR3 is TGCGCCAGCAGCCGGTATAGCTCCTACAATGAGCAGTTCTTC. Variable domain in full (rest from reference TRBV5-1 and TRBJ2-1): KAGVTQTPRYLIKTRGQQVTLSCSPISGHRSVSWYQQTPGQGLQFLFEYFSETQRNKGNFPGRFSGRQFSNSRSEMNVSTLELGDSALYLCASSRYSSYNEQFFGPGTRLTVL.

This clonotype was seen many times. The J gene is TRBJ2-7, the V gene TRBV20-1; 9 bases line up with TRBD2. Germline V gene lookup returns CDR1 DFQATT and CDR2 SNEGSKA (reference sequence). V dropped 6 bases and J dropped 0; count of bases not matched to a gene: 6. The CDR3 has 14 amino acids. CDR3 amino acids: CSATLAGDSYEQYF. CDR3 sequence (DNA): TGCAGTGCGACACTAGCGGGCGACTCCTACGAGCAGTACTTC.

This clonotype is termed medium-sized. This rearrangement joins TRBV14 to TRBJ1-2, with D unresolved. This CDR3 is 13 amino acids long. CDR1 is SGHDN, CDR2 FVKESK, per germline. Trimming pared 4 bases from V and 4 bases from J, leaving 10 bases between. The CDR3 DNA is TGTGCCAGCAGCCCACAAGACCGCTATGGCTACACCTTC. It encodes CASSPQDRYGYTF.